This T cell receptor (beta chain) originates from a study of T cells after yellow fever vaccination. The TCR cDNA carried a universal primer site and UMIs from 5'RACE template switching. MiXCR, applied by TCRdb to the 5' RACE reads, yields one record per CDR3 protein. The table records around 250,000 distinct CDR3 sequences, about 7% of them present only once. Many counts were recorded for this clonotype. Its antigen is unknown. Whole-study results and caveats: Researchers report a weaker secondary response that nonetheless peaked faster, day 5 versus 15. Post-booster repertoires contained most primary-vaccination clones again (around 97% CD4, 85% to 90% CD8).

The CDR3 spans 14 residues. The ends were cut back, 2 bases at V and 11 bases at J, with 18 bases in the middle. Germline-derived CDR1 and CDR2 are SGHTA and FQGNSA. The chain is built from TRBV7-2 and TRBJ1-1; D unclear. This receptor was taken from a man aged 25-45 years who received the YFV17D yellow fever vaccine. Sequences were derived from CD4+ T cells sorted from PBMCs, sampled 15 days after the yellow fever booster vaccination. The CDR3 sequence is CASSLSQMEVLAFF. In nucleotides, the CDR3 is TGTGCCAGCAGCTTATCCCAAATGGAGGTCTTGGCTTTCTTT. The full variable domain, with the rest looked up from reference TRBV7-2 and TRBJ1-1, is GAGVSQSPSNKVTEKGKDVELRCDPISGHTALYWYRQSLGQGLEFLIYFQGNSAPDKSGLPSDRFSAERTGGSVSTLTIQRTQQEDSAVYLCASSLSQMEVLAFFGQGTRLTVV.